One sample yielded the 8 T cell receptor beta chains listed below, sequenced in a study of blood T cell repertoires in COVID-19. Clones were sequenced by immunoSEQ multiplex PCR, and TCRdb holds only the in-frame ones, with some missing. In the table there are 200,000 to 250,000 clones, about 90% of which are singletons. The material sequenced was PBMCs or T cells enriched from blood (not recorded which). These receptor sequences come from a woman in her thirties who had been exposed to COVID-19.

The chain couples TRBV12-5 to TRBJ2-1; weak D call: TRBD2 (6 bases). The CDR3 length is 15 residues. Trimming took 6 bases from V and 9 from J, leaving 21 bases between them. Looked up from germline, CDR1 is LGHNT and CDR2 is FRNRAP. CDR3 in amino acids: CASGQIGRGSTEQFF. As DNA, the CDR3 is TGTGCTAGTGGCCAGATCGGGAGAGGTTCGACTGAGCAGTTCTTC.

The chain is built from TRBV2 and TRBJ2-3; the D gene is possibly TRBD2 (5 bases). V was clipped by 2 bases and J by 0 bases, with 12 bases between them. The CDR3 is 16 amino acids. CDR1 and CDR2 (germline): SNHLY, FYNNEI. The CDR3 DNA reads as TGTGCCAGCAGTGAATCGAGCGGCACTAGCACAGATACGCAGTATTTT. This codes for CASSESSGTSTDTQYF.

The CDR3 is CASSTGQGNTEAFF. DNA of the CDR3: TGTGCCAGCAGCACGGGACAGGGGAACACTGAAGCTTTCTTT. The chain links TRBV11-2 to TRBJ1-1, with TRBD1 matching 9 bases. The CDR3 sequence is 14 residues long. V lost 5 bases and J lost 1; bases outside the gene matches: 2. From germline, CDR1 is SGHAT and CDR2 FQNNGV.

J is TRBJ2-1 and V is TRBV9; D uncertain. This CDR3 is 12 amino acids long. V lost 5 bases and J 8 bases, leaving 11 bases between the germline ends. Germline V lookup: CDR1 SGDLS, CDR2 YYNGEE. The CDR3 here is CASSQTFDEQFF. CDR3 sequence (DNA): TGTGCCAGCAGTCAAACTTTCGATGAGCAGTTCTTC.

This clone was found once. The CDR3 DNA reads as TGTGCCAGCAGCTTGATGGGGGGACAGGGGAACACTGAAGCTTTCTTT. As protein: CASSLMGGQGNTEAFF. This chain connects TRBV7-8 to TRBJ1-1; 9 bases are shared with TRBD1. Germline-derived CDR1 and CDR2 are SGHVS and FQNEAQ. The trim removed 3 bases at V and 1 base at J, leaving 6 bases unmatched. The CDR3 has 16 amino acids.

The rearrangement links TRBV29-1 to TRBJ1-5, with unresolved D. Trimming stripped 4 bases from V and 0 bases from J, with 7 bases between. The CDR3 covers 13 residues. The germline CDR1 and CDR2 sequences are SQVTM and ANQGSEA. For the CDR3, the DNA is TGCAGCGTTGGACTTTATAGCAATCAGCCCCAGCATTTT. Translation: CSVGLYSNQPQHF.

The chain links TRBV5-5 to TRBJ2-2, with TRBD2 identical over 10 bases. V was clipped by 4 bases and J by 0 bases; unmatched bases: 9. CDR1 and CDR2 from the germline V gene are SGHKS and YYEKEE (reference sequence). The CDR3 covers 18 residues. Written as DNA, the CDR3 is TGTGCCAGCAGCGAGACTAGCGGGCAACACGCGAACACCGGGGAGCTGTTTTTT. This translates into CASSETSGQHANTGELFF.

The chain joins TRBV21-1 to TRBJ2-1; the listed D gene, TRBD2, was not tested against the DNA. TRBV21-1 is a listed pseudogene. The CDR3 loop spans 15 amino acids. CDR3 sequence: CASSPFRAGVGEQFF. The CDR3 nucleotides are TGTGCCAGCAGCCCCTTTCGAGCGGGAGTGGGGGAGCAGTTCTTC.